A few counts support the clone carrying this T cell receptor beta chain. No antigen is known for it. The data derive from a study of T cell repertoires in cytomegalovirus infection. As for the study in general: Both CMV infection and a matching HLA type were indicated by public TCR beta signatures. Overall study results and limits: CMV-specific TCR beta clonotypes restricted by HLA-C dominated the ex vivo response. Cumulative frequency of public TCR beta families picked out carriers of CMV plus the relevant HLA.

Using its own MiXCR run on the reads, TCRdb lists one record per CDR3 protein. The data contain under 150,000 distinct CDR3 sequences, 20% to 30% of them singletons. The sample consisted of PBMCs, sequenced either directly or after in vitro stimulation (not recorded which). This receptor was identified in a human donor in good health (CMV status not recorded). Some clones in this sample may be carry-over from other donors' samples.

The CDR3 is CASGLTSGSSGELFF. In DNA form, the CDR3 reads TGTGCCAGCGGCCTGACTAGCGGGAGTTCCGGGGAGCTGTTTTTT. V gene TRBV12-3 or TRBV12-4 combines with J gene TRBJ2-2, with 12 bases lining up with TRBD2. CDR3 length equals 15 residues. The V segment lost 8 bases and the J segment 6 bases; nucleotides outside the gene matches: 7.